Below, 7 T cell receptor beta chains from the same sample are listed, as sequenced in a study of T cell responses to AZD1222 COVID-19 vaccine. Libraries were prepared by immunoSEQ multiplex PCR; TCRdb keeps only in-frame clonotypes and omits some of them. Of fewer than 150,000 clones listed, around 85% are singletons. Sample: peripheral blood, taken on day 0 of AZD1222 vaccination. Every receptor here comes from an adult in good health.

This clone was seen just once. The genes are TRBV28 and TRBJ1-2, with TRBD1 identical over 7 bases. J lost 4 bases, V lost 4 bases, and 12 bases had no gene match. The CDR3 has 16 amino acids. CDR1 MDHEN and CDR2 SYDVKM come from the germline V gene. The CDR3 is CASSSRQGRKLYGYTF. CDR3 in DNA: TGTGCCAGCAGTTCAAGACAGGGTAGGAAGCTCTATGGCTACACCTTC.

V is TRBV11-3 and J is TRBJ2-7, with D tentatively TRBD2 (6 bases). V lost 1 base and J 5 bases, leaving 15 bases between the germline ends. Per germline, CDR1 SGHNT and CDR2 YENEEA. The CDR3 has 15 residues. CDR3: CASSLGGQGGDEQYF. The CDR3 nucleotides are TGTGCCAGCAGCTTAGGAGGGCAGGGAGGCGACGAGCAGTACTTC.

The genes are TRBV11-3 and TRBJ2-1; D not certain. The CDR3 totals 13 residues. Germline-derived CDR1 and CDR2 are SGHNT and YENEEA. V shed 5 bases and J shed 9 bases, with 14 bases lying between them. In DNA form, the CDR3 reads TGTGCCAGCAGCCAAGCCTCCGGGTTTGAGCAGTTCTTC. Encoded protein: CASSQASGFEQFF.

CDR3 coding DNA: TGTGCCAGCAGCTTGGCTGTCGATACGCAGTATTTT. Protein: CASSLAVDTQYF. The chain joins TRBV5-6 to TRBJ2-3, with unresolved D. This CDR3 has 12 amino acids. V was clipped by 0 bases and J by 6 bases, with 5 bases between them. CDR1 SGHDT and CDR2 YYEEEE come from the germline V gene.

The chain carries TRBV12-3 or TRBV12-4 and TRBJ2-7, with D uncertain. The CDR3 contains 12 residues. V gave up 3 bases and J gave up 3 bases, with 6 bases separating them. The CDR3 nucleotides are TGTGCCAGCAGTTTGATATTCTACGAGCAGTACTTC. It yields the protein CASSLIFYEQYF.

The chain recombines TRBV11-3 with TRBJ2-3; D may be TRBD2 (5 bases). V lost 4 bases and J lost 2, with 16 bases in between. CDR1 is SGHNT and CDR2 is YENEEA in the germline V gene. This CDR3 contains 16 residues. The CDR3 here is CASSSGRTPLTDTQYF. CDR3 DNA sequence: TGTGCCAGCAGCTCCGGTAGGACTCCCCTCACAGATACGCAGTATTTT.

The V and J genes are TRBV5-5 and TRBJ2-3, with 8 positions matching TRBD2. Germline V gives CDR1 SGHKS, CDR2 YYEKEE (reference sequence). Trimming at V came to 0 bases and at J to 2 bases, leaving 2 bases not matched to a gene. The CDR3 runs to 15 residues. The CDR3 DNA sequence: TGTGCCAGCAGCTTGGGGCGGGGGGACACAGATACGCAGTATTTT. It codes for CASSLGRGDTDTQYF.